Sequencing of this TCR beta chain was carried out in a study of control samples from healthy donors and cancer patients (TCRdb year 2020). Library preparation employed the immunoSEQ multiplex PCR assay. In its TCRdb copy, this immuneACCESS table keeps in-frame sequences only and misses some clones. Where compared with another copy, unresolved V genes explain less than half of these, and the others have no known cause. Present in this sample are around 13,000 clones, 90% to 95% of which were seen just once. The ten most abundant clones make up roughly 14% of the sample. Inclusive of the bounding cysteine and phenylalanine, the CDR3 is 17 residues long. The read is trimmed to its CDR3 DNA, 51 bases read in frame from base 1. A distance of 21 bases separates the germline ends of V and J, which lose 1 base and 8 bases respectively. CDR1 SGHTA and CDR2 FQGNSA were looked up in the germline V gene. For this clone: There is no known antigen for this receptor. No base quality information exists; no much larger clone differs at one position.

The V gene is TRBV7-2 and the J gene is TRBJ2-1; 7 matching bases give a weak D call of TRBD2. The specimen was PBMCs. The origin of this receptor is a man aged 80 or over with lung cancer. The sequence in DNA is TGTGCCAGCAGCTTAGGAGGAGGGGGGGCCGAATTCGATGAGCAGTTCTTC. This encodes CASSLGGGGAEFDEQFF.